This passage covers 16 T cell receptor beta chains from one sample sequenced in a study of CD8 T cell repertoires and HIV-1 epitope variants. These receptors' targets are unknown. Generated by immunoSEQ multiplex PCR, the TCRdb table keeps only in-frame clones and is missing some. This repertoire shows roughly 4,800 clones, 64% found once; its top ten account for about 48%. Specimen: cultured CD8+ T cells derived from PBMCs. Receptors were obtained from a male donor with HIV.

This clone was seen a few times. The chain links TRBV6-5 to TRBJ1-1; 10 bases align to TRBD1. The V segment lost 2 bases and the J segment 9 bases; nucleotides outside the gene matches: 9. The germline V gene has CDR1 MNHEY and CDR2 SVGAGI. This CDR3 has 15 residues. The CDR3 protein is CASSYPGQGIYQAFF. The CDR3 DNA is TGTGCCAGCAGTTACCCGGGACAGGGGATTTACCAAGCTTTCTTT.

This clone was counted a few times. The rearrangement links TRBV19 to TRBJ1-1, with 8 bases aligning to TRBD1. The length of the CDR3 is 14 residues. Germline loops: CDR1 LNHDA, CDR2 SQIVND (reference sequence). J was trimmed by 6 bases and V by 5 bases; bases with no gene match: 8. CDR3 nucleotides: TGTGCCAGTAGTGCCTCCGGGACAGGAGCTGAAGCTTTCTTT. Protein product: CASSASGTGAEAFF.

This clone appeared a few times. This rearrangement joins TRBV25-1 to TRBJ1-1; D ambiguous. The CDR3 totals 12 residues. Germline lookup yields CDR1 MGHDK and CDR2 SYGVNS. V dropped 5 bases and J dropped 4 bases, with 8 bases sitting between them. This CDR3 is CASSLGSTEAFF. The CDR3 DNA follows: TGTGCCAGCAGTTTGGGTTCCACTGAAGCTTTCTTT.

This chain joins TRBV27 and TRBJ2-1; D is possibly TRBD1 (5 bases). V dropped 2 bases and J dropped 7 bases, with 9 bases sitting between them. The length of the CDR3 is 13 residues. CDR1 is MNHEY and CDR2 is SMNVEV in the germline V gene (reference sequence). CDR3 in DNA: TGTGCCAGCAGTTTAAGTCCAGGGAATGAGCAGTTCTTC. Its protein is CASSLSPGNEQFF.

The chain employs TRBV27 and TRBJ2-2; D remains unclear. CDR1 and CDR2 (germline): MNHEY, SMNVEV (reference sequence). The CDR3 extends over 12 amino acids. V shed 6 bases and J shed 5 bases, with 7 bases lying between them. The CDR3, as DNA: TGTGCCAGCAGGGTCGGGACCGGGGAGCTGTTTTTT. It encodes CASRVGTGELFF.

V usage is TRBV5-6 and J usage is TRBJ2-7; maybe TRBD1 (6 bases). The CDR3 has 15 amino acids. V was shortened by 3 bases and J by 0 bases, with 13 bases between the two germline ends. Germline CDR1 is SGHDT and CDR2 is YYEEEE. The CDR3 coding sequence is TGTGCCAGCAGCTCCGGGACATTGAGCTCCTACGAGCAGTACTTC. Translated: CASSSGTLSSYEQYF.

V usage is TRBV9 and J usage is TRBJ2-2; 9 bases line up with TRBD2. The germline V gene encodes CDR1 SGDLS and CDR2 YYNGEE. J gave up 6 bases and V 3 bases, and 9 bases lay outside the gene matches. The CDR3 consists of 16 residues. CDR3 sequence: CASSEGGGGVAGELFF. For the CDR3, the DNA is TGTGCCAGCAGCGAGGGTGGCGGGGGGGTCGCCGGGGAGCTGTTTTTT.

The chain carries TRBV6-6 and TRBJ2-7; D possibly corresponds to TRBD1 (5 bases). The CDR3 has 13 residues. The V gene lost 10 bases and the J gene lost 0 bases, with 13 bases spanning the gap. CDR1 is MNHNY, CDR2 SVGAGI, per germline (reference sequence). The CDR3: CATEGDSSYEQYF. The CDR3 DNA follows: TGTGCCACGGAAGGAGACAGCTCCTACGAGCAGTACTTC.

The V and J genes are TRBV28 and TRBJ1-3; D gene ambiguous. The CDR3 has 13 residues. V was trimmed by 7 bases and J by 5 bases, leaving 12 bases between them. Germline lookup yields CDR1 MDHEN and CDR2 SYDVKM. The CDR3 DNA is TGTGCCAGCAAGATAGGAGGTAGAAACACCATATATTTT. This sequence encodes CASKIGGRNTIYF. The full variable domain, in which reference TRBV28 and TRBJ1-3 provide the parts outside the CDR3, is DVKVTQSSRYLVKRTGEKVFLECVQDMDHENMFWYRQDPGLGLRLIYFSYDVKMKEKGDIPEGYSVSREKKERFSLILESASTNQTSMYLCASKIGGRNTIYFGEGSWLTVV.

The chain links TRBV19 to TRBJ2-7, with 9 positions matching TRBD2. The CDR3 extends over 14 amino acids. Germline-derived CDR1 and CDR2 are LNHDA and SQIVND (reference sequence). Losses at the gene ends were 3 bases for V and 7 bases for J; bases not matched to a gene: 7. CDR3 in amino acids: CASSMGVAGEEQYF. The CDR3 DNA reads as TGTGCCAGTAGTATGGGGGTAGCGGGAGAAGAGCAGTACTTC.

The sample holds one count of this clone. The V call is TRBV2, the J call TRBJ2-1; TRBD2 aligns across 14 bases. Germline-derived CDR1 and CDR2 are SNHLY and FYNNEI. The trim removed 1 base at V and 7 bases at J, leaving 3 bases unmatched. The CDR3 sequence is 16 residues long. CDR3 amino acids: CASSEGTSGGRNEQFF. The CDR3 DNA reads TGTGCCAGCAGTGAAGGGACTAGCGGGGGGAGGAATGAGCAGTTCTTC.

This chain joins TRBV27 and TRBJ1-1; TRBD1 matches at 7 bases. This CDR3 contains 14 residues. Looked up from germline, CDR1 is MNHEY and CDR2 is SMNVEV (reference sequence). Unmatched junction bases numbered 11, after V lost 11 bases and J lost 2 bases. CDR3 amino acids: CALRGGGGNTEAFF. CDR3 coding DNA: TGTGCCCTCAGGGGGGGAGGAGGAAACACTGAAGCTTTCTTT.

The rearrangement joins TRBV9 to TRBJ2-2; TRBD1 agrees at 8 bases. CDR1 and CDR2 (germline): SGDLS, YYNGEE. Trimming took 5 bases from V and 4 from J; bases not matched to a gene: 7. CDR3 length: 15 residues. The CDR3 is CASSQQGAATGELFF. Written as DNA, the CDR3 is TGTGCCAGCAGTCAGCAGGGGGCGGCCACCGGGGAGCTGTTTTTT.

The V gene is TRBV7-8, the J gene TRBJ2-7, with a tentative D call TRBD1 (5 bases). The CDR3 covers 14 residues. Trimming took 5 bases from V and 1 from J, leaving 12 bases between them. The germline V gene encodes CDR1 SGHVS and CDR2 FQNEAQ. The CDR3 DNA is TGTGCCAGCAGCGGAGACAGCAAATCCTACGAGCAGTACTTC. As protein: CASSGDSKSYEQYF.

The chain has TRBV6-5 and TRBJ2-5, with a possible D match to TRBD2 (6 bases). Between the trimmed V and J ends, which lost 5 bases and 4 bases, there was a span of 14 bases. The CDR3 totals 14 residues. Germline V gene sequence: CDR1 MNHEY, CDR2 SVGAGI. The CDR3 protein is CASSPGRGGETQYF. The CDR3 DNA reads TGTGCCAGCAGTCCTGGACGGGGAGGAGAGACCCAGTACTTC.

V gene TRBV5-6 combines with J gene TRBJ2-2; TRBD1 matches 7 bases. J gave up 1 base and V 4 bases, and 4 bases lay outside the gene matches. Germline V gene sequence: CDR1 SGHDT, CDR2 YYEEEE. CDR3 length: 15 residues. The CDR3 nucleotides are TGTGCCAGCAGCAGTCGACAGGGGAACACCGGGGAGCTGTTTTTT. The encoded protein is CASSSRQGNTGELFF.